Sequencing of this T cell receptor beta chain was carried out in a study of graft-versus-host responses after intestinal transplantation. This clone was detected only a few times. Its target is not known. Findings and limits, study-wide: Detected in recipient marrow were GvH clones, some of which were first observed in ileum or blood.

Germline CDR1 SGHDT, CDR2 YYEEEE. Trimming pared 6 bases from V and 8 bases from J, leaving 17 bases between. The CDR3 runs 13 residues. Sequencing used immunoSEQ multiplex PCR; TCRdb keeps in-frame clones, though not all of them. The data contain approximately 100,000 clones, roughly 90% of them singletons. Sequencing was performed on unstimulated CD4+ T cells sorted from spleen or lymph node cells, taken before intestinal transplant. The J gene is TRBJ1-2, the V gene TRBV5-6; D is unresolved. This receptor was obtained from a human donor who received an intestinal transplant. Here the CDR3 reads CASTPSWADGYTF. The CDR3 DNA is TGTGCCAGCACCCCCTCCTGGGCAGACGGCTACACCTTC.